One and the same sample provided the 22 T cell receptor beta chains below, sequenced in a study of a mutant IDH1 vaccine in newly diagnosed glioma. The table came from immunoSEQ multiplex PCR; TCRdb's copy has only in-frame clones and leaves some out. The sample records 65,000 or so clones, 70% to 90% being singletons. No antigen has been assigned to these receptors. Time point noted: week 23, last vaccination. Doses consisted of 300 ug of mutant IDH1 20-mer peptide each, paired with topical imiquimod. This sample comprised PBMCs, obtained from a glioma patient whose treatment included an IDH1 peptide vaccine. All receptors come from a man younger than 45 with glioma.

V and J are TRBV9 and TRBJ2-7; TRBD1 agrees at 7 bases. CDR3 length: 12 amino acids. CDR1 is SGDLS and CDR2 is YYNGEE in the germline V gene. Trimming removed 4 bases from V and 6 bases from J; junction bases left unmatched: 4. The CDR3 DNA reads as TGTGCCAGCAGCCTTACAGGGGCCGAGCAGTACTTC. It encodes CASSLTGAEQYF. Filled out from reference TRBV9 and TRBJ2-7, the complete variable domain reads DSGVTQTPKHLITATGQRVTLRCSPRSGDLSVYWYQQSLDQGLQFLIQYYNGEERAKGNILERFSAQQFPDLHSELNLSSLELGDSALYFCASSLTGAEQYFGPGTRLTVT.

The chain uses TRBV7-9 and TRBJ2-1; tentatively, D is TRBD1 (6 bases). The CDR3 is 13 residues long. With 5 bases removed from V and 9 bases from J, the gap between germline ends came to 14 bases. Germline-derived CDR1 and CDR2 are SEHNR and FQNEAQ (reference sequence). The CDR3, as DNA: TGTGCCAGCAGCCTGGACAGCTTTACTGAGCAGTTCTTC. Its translation: CASSLDSFTEQFF.

The CDR3 bases are TGTGCCAGCAGCTCTCAGGGGACGGAGCAGTACTTC. This gives the protein CASSSQGTEQYF. The chain has TRBV7-8 and TRBJ2-7; weak D call: TRBD1 (6 bases). This CDR3 contains 12 residues. Germline CDR1 SGHVS, CDR2 FQNEAQ. Trimming cost V 4 bases and J 7 bases, with 11 bases left between them.

This chain links TRBV2 with TRBJ2-1; 10 bases map to TRBD1. The germline CDR1 and CDR2 sequences are SNHLY and FYNNEI. The CDR3 is 15 residues long. With 9 bases clipped from V and 6 bases from J, the junction kept 11 bases outside the gene matches. The CDR3 nucleotides read TGTGCCAGTAAAAATCGACAGGGGGCGTCCAATGAGCAGTTCTTC. Translation: CASKNRQGASNEQFF. Filled out from reference TRBV2 and TRBJ2-1, the complete variable domain reads EPEVTQTPSHQVTQMGQEVILRCVPISNHLYFYWYRQILGQKVEFLVSFYNNEISEKSEIFDDQFSVERPDGSNFTLKIRSTKLEDSAMYFCASKNRQGASNEQFFGPGTRLTVL.

This sequence joins TRBV5-1 and TRBJ2-7; D remains ambiguous. There are 13 residues in the CDR3. V lost 0 bases and J lost 2, with 6 bases in between. CDR1 is SGHRS and CDR2 is YFSETQ in the germline V gene. The CDR3 DNA follows: TGCGCCAGCAGCTTGGAACCCGCCTACGAGCAGTACTTC. This codes for CASSLEPAYEQYF.

This rearrangement joins TRBV5-8 to TRBJ1-1; TRBD1 aligns across 10 bases. The V gene end was trimmed by 4 bases and the J gene end by 3 bases; junction bases not matched to a gene: 6. CDR1 is SGHTS, CDR2 YDEGEE, per germline. CDR3 size: 15 residues. As DNA, the CDR3 is TGTGCCAGCAGCCCTCGACAGGGGGCGCACACTGAAGCTTTCTTT. Translating gives CASSPRQGAHTEAFF.

The chain is built from TRBV27 and TRBJ2-4; 10 bases match TRBD2. This CDR3 comprises 15 residues. V was pared by 1 base and J by 10 bases, with 7 bases of the junction left unmatched. The germline CDR1 and CDR2 sequences are MNHEY and SMNVEV (reference sequence). CDR3 in amino acids: CASSLWPSGGSIQYF. CDR3 coding DNA: TGTGCCAGCAGTTTATGGCCTAGCGGGGGAAGTATTCAGTACTTC.

In this sample, this clone turned up a few times. This chain links TRBV5-1 with TRBJ1-1, with D tentatively TRBD1 (5 bases). Trimming removed 4 bases from V and 3 bases from J, with 16 bases in between. From germline, CDR1 is SGHRS and CDR2 YFSETQ. The CDR3 extends over 15 amino acids. The CDR3 bases are TGCGCCAGCAGCCGGACACATCAAAGGGACACTGAAGCTTTCTTT. Translating gives CASSRTHQRDTEAFF.

The V call is TRBV4-1, the J call TRBJ1-3; TRBD1 is a possible D gene (5 bases). Trimming took off 3 bases at V and 0 bases at J, with 15 bases between the two ends. This CDR3 comprises 17 residues. Germline V CDR1 and CDR2: MGHRA, YSYEKL. The CDR3 here is CASSQGHAGLSGNTIYF. Written as DNA, the CDR3 is TGCGCCAGCAGCCAGGGTCATGCGGGGCTCTCTGGAAACACCATATATTTT.

This sequence joins TRBV7-9 and TRBJ2-7; TRBD1 is a possible D gene (5 bases). Trimming took off 0 bases at V and 7 bases at J, with 7 bases between the two ends. This CDR3 has 12 residues. The germline V gene encodes CDR1 SEHNR and CDR2 FQNEAQ (reference sequence). The CDR3 here is CASSLARTEQYF. The CDR3 nucleotides read TGTGCCAGCAGCTTAGCCCGGACAGAGCAGTACTTC. Looking up the rest from reference TRBV7-9 and TRBJ2-7 gives the full variable domain: DTGVSQNPRHKITKRGQNVTFRCDPISEHNRLYWYRQTLGQGPEFLTYFQNEAQLEKSRLLSDRFSAERPKGSFSTLEIQRTEQGDSAMYLCASSLARTEQYFGPGTRLTVT.

The J gene is TRBJ1-5, the V gene TRBV6-5; D is unresolved. The germline CDR1 and CDR2 sequences are MNHEY and SVGAGI. Trimming removed 0 bases from V and 0 bases from J, with 6 bases in between. This CDR3 contains 15 residues. CDR3 nucleotide sequence: TGTGCCAGCAGTTACTCCCAGATTAGCAATCAGCCCCAGCATTTT. This encodes CASSYSQISNQPQHF.

V is TRBV15 and J is TRBJ1-2, with D possibly TRBD1 on 6 matching bases. Germline loops: CDR1 LNHNV, CDR2 YYDKDF (reference sequence). The V end was cut by 0 bases, the J end by 8 bases, with 16 bases between. This CDR3 has 15 residues. Here the CDR3 reads CATSREDRGAHGYTF. In DNA form, the CDR3 reads TGTGCCACCAGCAGAGAAGATAGGGGGGCACACGGCTACACCTTC.

V and J are TRBV5-1 and TRBJ1-4, with D possibly TRBD1 on 5 matching bases. The V gene's germline CDR1 is SGHRS and CDR2 YFSETQ. Trimming pared 0 bases from V and 6 bases from J, leaving 21 bases between. The CDR3 is 18 residues long. The DNA for the CDR3 is TGCGCCAGCAGCTTGGCAGTGCCAGGGTTCGTGGGGGATGAAAAACTGTTTTTT. Its translation: CASSLAVPGFVGDEKLFF.

V gene TRBV10-3 combines with J gene TRBJ2-7; TRBD1 matches 7 bases. J gave up 2 bases and V 6 bases, and 7 bases lay outside the gene matches. The CDR3 consists of 14 residues. From germline, CDR1 is ENHRY and CDR2 SYGVKD. The CDR3 is CAIRFDRAPYEQYF. Here the CDR3 DNA reads TGTGCCATCAGATTTGACAGGGCCCCCTACGAGCAGTACTTC.

About this clone itself: One end of the junction is discordant with germline, which a read error may explain. The rearrangement links TRBV6-1 to TRBJ2-1; no reliable D call. Per the germline V gene, CDR1 is MNHNS and CDR2 is SASEGT. The CDR3 consists of 13 residues. This chain's CDR3 is CASREGVGNEQFF. In nucleotides, the CDR3 is TGTGCCAGCAGAGAAGGAGTGGGAAATGAGCAGTTCTTC.

The chain recombines TRBV5-1 with TRBJ2-5; 7 bases agree with TRBD1. The germline V gene has CDR1 SGHRS and CDR2 YFSETQ. The CDR3 consists of 14 residues. J was trimmed by 2 bases and V by 4 bases; bases with no gene match: 5. The CDR3 sequence is CASSRDSTQETQYF. The DNA of the CDR3 is TGCGCCAGCAGCCGGGACAGTACACAAGAGACCCAGTACTTC.

This chain joins TRBV27 and TRBJ2-5; 7 bases fit TRBD1. Per the germline V gene, CDR1 is MNHEY and CDR2 is SMNVEV (reference sequence). CDR3 length: 14 residues. V shed 3 bases, J shed 5 bases, and the junction held 6 bases outside the gene matches. The CDR3 DNA reads as TGTGCCAGCAGTTTTCAGGGGGTGGGGGAGACCCAGTACTTC. Translating gives CASSFQGVGETQYF.

To note about this clone: In the same sample, other DNA sequences code for this CDR3. This rearrangement joins TRBV5-1 to TRBJ1-2; possible D gene TRBD1, 6 bases. CDR1 and CDR2 (germline): SGHRS, YFSETQ. Trimming removed 0 bases from V and 2 bases from J, with 8 bases in between. The CDR3 is 14 residues long. The CDR3 nucleotides are TGCGCCAGCAGCTTGGAGGGGGGAAACTATGGCTACACCTTC. Its protein product is CASSLEGGNYGYTF.

CDR3 nucleotides: TGTGCCAGCAGCTTGGTGCAGGAAAATCAGCCCCAGCATTTT. It yields the protein CASSLVQENQPQHF. The chain joins TRBV5-6 to TRBJ1-5; D ambiguous. This CDR3 is built from 14 residues. Trimming stripped 0 bases from V and 4 bases from J, with 8 bases between. The germline V gene has CDR1 SGHDT and CDR2 YYEEEE.

The J gene is TRBJ1-3, the V gene TRBV5-6; weak D call: TRBD1 (5 bases). Trimming took off 0 bases at V and 4 bases at J, with 17 bases between the two ends. CDR1 and CDR2 from the germline V gene are SGHDT and YYEEEE. CDR3 size: 17 residues. The CDR3 nucleotides read TGTGCCAGCAGCTTGGATCAGGGTCGGGTGTCGGGAAACACCATATATTTT. This encodes CASSLDQGRVSGNTIYF.

The chain uses TRBV27 and TRBJ1-2; no firm D call. V dropped 0 bases and J dropped 8 bases, with 10 bases sitting between them. From germline, CDR1 is MNHEY and CDR2 SMNVEV (reference sequence). The CDR3 consists of 13 residues. As DNA, the CDR3 is TGTGCCAGCAGTTTATCGACGACTAGAGGCTACACCTTC. Translation: CASSLSTTRGYTF.

The rearrangement uses TRBV27 and TRBJ2-7; D is perhaps TRBD1 or TRBD2 (5 bases each). Germline V gene sequence: CDR1 MNHEY, CDR2 SMNVEV (reference sequence). V dropped 2 bases and J dropped 3 bases, with 11 bases sitting between them. This CDR3 spans 14 amino acids. The CDR3 region is CASSLVGTRYEQYF. DNA for the CDR3: TGTGCCAGCAGTTTAGTGGGGACCCGCTACGAGCAGTACTTC.